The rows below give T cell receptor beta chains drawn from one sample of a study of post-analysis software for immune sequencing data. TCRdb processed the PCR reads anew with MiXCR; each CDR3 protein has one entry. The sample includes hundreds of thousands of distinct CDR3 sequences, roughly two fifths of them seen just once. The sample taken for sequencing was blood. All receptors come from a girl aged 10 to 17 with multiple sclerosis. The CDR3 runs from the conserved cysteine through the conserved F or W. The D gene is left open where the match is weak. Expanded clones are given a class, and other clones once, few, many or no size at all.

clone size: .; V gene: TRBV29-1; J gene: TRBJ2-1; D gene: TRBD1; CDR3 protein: CSVEIDRGIDEQFF; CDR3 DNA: TGCAGCGTTGAAATAGACAGGGGTATCGATGAGCAGTTCTTC
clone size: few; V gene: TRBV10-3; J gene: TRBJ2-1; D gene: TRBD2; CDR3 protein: CAISLLARGPDTYNEQFF; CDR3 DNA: TGTGCCATCAGCTTACTAGCGCGAGGCCCCGATACTTACAATGAGCAGTTCTTC
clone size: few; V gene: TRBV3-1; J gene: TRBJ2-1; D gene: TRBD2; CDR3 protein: CASSRGAGVTYNEQFF; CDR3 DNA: TGTGCCAGCAGCCGAGGAGCGGGGGTAACCTACAATGAGCAGTTCTTC
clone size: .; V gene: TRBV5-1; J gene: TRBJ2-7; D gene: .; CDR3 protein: CASSLGLDKGPSYEQYF; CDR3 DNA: TGCGCCAGCAGCTTGGGGTTAGACAAGGGACCCTCCTACGAGCAGTACTTC
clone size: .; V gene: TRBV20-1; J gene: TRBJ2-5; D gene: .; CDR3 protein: CSASSAAPETQYF; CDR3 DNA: TGCAGTGCTAGTTCCGCGGCTCCAGAGACCCAGTACTTC
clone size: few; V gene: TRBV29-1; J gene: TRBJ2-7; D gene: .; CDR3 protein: CSVERGYEQYF; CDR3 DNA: TGCAGCGTTGAAAGGGGTTACGAGCAGTACTTC
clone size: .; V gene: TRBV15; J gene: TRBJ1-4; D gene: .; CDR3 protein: CATSYSTYNEKLFF; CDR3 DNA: TGTGCCACCAGCTACAGCACTTATAATGAAAAACTGTTTTTT
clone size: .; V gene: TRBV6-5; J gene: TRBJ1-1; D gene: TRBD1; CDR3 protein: CASRHRGMNTEAFF; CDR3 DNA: TGTGCCAGCAGACACAGGGGCATGAACACTGAAGCTTTCTTT
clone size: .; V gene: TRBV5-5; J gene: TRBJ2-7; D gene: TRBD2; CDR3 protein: CACSLGTSGGSEYEQYF; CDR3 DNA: TGTGCCTGCAGCTTGGGAACTAGCGGGGGTTCCGAATACGAGCAGTACTTC
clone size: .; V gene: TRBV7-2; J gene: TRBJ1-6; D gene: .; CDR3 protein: CASSREIGSPLHF; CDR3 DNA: TGTGCCAGCAGTCGAGAGATAGGGTCACCCCTCCACTTT
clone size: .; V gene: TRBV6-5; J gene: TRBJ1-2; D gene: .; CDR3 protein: CASSLNPGGYGYTF; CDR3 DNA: TGTGCCAGCAGTTTAAATCCCGGCGGGTATGGCTACACCTTC
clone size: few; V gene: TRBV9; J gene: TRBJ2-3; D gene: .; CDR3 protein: CASSVGKHDYNTQYF; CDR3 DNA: TGTGCCAGCAGCGTAGGAAAGCACGATTATAATACGCAGTATTTT
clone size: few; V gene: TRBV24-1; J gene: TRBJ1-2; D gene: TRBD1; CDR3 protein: CATSDARTGGNGYTF; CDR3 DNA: TGTGCCACCAGTGACGCTCGGACAGGGGGGAATGGCTACACCTTC
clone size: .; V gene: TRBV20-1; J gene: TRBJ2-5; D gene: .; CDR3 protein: CSAGRQEETQYF; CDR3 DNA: TGCAGTGCGGGCCGACAGGAGGAGACCCAGTACTTC
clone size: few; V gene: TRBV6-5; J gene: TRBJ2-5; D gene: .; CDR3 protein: CASSAAIQETQYF; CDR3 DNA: TGTGCCAGCAGTGCCGCTATCCAAGAGACCCAGTACTTC
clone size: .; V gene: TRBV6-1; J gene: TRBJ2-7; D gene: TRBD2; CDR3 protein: CASGERGSSYEQYF; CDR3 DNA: TGTGCCAGCGGTGAGCGGGGAAGCTCCTACGAGCAGTACTTC
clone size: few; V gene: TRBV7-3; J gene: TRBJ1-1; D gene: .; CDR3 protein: CASSSQGGNTEAFF; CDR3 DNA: TGTGCCAGCAGCTCACAGGGAGGGAACACTGAAGCTTTCTTT
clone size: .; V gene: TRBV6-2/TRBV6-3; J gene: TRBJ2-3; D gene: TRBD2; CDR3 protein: CASTASGSTDTQYF; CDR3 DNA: TGTGCCAGCACCGCTAGCGGGAGCACAGATACGCAGTATTTT
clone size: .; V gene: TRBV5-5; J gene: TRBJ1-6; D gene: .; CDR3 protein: CASSYQAGGGSPLHF; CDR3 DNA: TGTGCCAGCAGCTACCAGGCGGGGGGAGGTTCACCCCTCCACTTT
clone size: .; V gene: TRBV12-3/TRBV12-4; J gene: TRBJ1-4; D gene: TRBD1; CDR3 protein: CASSFTGGNEKLFF; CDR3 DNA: TGTGCCAGCAGTTTTACAGGGGGTAATGAAAAACTGTTTTTT
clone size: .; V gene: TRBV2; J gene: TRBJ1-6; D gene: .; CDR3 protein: CASARDNNSPLHF; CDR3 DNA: TGTGCCAGCGCTAGGGACAACAATTCACCCCTCCACTTT
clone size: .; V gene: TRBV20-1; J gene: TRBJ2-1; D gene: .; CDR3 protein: CSARDTVGQILGNEQFF; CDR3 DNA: TGCAGTGCTAGAGATACGGTAGGACAGATATTAGGGAATGAGCAGTTCTTC
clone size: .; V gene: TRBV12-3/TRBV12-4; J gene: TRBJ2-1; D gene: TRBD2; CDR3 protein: CASSRGLAASYIEQFF; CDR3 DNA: TGTGCCAGCAGCAGGGGACTAGCGGCTTCCTACATTGAGCAGTTCTTC
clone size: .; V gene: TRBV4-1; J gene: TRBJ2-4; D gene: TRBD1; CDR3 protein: CASSHGQGWDIQYF; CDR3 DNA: TGCGCCAGCAGCCACGGACAGGGTTGGGACATTCAGTACTTC
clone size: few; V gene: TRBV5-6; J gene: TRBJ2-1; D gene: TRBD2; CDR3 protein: CASSFLAGDDEQFF; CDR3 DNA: TGTGCCAGCAGTTTCCTAGCGGGAGATGATGAGCAGTTCTTC
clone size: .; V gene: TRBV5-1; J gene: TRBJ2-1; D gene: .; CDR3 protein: CASSSRTESYNEQFF; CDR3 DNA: TGCGCCAGCAGCTCTAGGACAGAGTCCTACAATGAGCAGTTCTTC
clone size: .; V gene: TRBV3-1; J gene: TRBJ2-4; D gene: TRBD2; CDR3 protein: CASSQAGRVGKNIQYF; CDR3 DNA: TGTGCCAGCAGCCAAGCAGGGAGGGTTGGCAAAAACATTCAGTACTTC
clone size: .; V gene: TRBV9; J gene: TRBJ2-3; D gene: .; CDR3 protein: CASSPMAGGLQRTDTQYF; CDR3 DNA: TGTGCCAGCAGCCCCATGGCCGGTGGACTGCAACGCACAGATACGCAGTATTTT
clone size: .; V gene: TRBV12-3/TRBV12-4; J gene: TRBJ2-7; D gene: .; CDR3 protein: CASRISSYEQYF; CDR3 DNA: TGTGCCAGCAGAATCTCATCCTACGAGCAGTACTTC
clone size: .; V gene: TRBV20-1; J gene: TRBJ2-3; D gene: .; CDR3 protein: CSANRDLTDTQYF; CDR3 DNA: TGCAGTGCTAACCGGGATCTCACAGATACGCAGTATTTT
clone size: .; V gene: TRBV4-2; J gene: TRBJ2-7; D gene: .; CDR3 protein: CASSQAVRDEQYF; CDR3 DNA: TGTGCCAGCAGCCAAGCGGTGAGGGACGAGCAGTACTTC
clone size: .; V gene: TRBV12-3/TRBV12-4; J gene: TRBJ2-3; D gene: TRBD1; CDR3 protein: CASSAGQGLDTQYF; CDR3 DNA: TGTGCCAGCAGTGCCGGACAGGGTCTAGATACGCAGTATTTT
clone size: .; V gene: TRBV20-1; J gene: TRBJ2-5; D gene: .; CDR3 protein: CSASTDQETQYF; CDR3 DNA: TGCAGTGCATCGACAGACCAAGAGACCCAGTACTTC
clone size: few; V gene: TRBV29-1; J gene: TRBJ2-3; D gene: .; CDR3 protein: CSVVPRVSTDTQYF; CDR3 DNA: TGCAGCGTTGTTCCCAGGGTTAGCACAGATACGCAGTATTTT
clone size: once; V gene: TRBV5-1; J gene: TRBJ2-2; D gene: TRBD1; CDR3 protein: CASSSATGQANTGELFF; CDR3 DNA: TGCGCCAGCAGCTCAGCTACCGGACAGGCGAACACCGGGGAGCTGTTTTTT
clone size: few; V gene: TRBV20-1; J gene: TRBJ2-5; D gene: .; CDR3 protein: CSARIRDRQETQYF; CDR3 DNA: TGCAGTGCTAGAATCCGGGACCGCCAAGAGACCCAGTACTTC
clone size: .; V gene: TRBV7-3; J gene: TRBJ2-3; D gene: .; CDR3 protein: CASSPQGSGTDTQYF; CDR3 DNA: TGTGCCAGCAGCCCCCAAGGTAGCGGCACAGATACGCAGTATTTT
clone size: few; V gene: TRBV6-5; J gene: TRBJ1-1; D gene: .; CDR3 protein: CASSYTKNTEAFF; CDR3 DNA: TGTGCCAGCAGTTACACTAAGAACACTGAAGCTTTCTTT
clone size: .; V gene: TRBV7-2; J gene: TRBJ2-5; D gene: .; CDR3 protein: CASSFYGKETQYF; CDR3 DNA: TGTGCCAGCAGCTTTTACGGGAAAGAGACCCAGTACTTC
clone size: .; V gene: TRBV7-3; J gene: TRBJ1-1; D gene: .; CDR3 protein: CASSSTGIKEYTEAFF; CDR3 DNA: TGTGCCAGCAGCTCCACAGGGATAAAAGAGTACACTGAAGCTTTCTTT
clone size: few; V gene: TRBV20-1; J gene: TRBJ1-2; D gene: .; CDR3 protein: CSATPMTAYGYTF; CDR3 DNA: TGCAGTGCTACTCCCATGACGGCCTATGGCTACACCTTC
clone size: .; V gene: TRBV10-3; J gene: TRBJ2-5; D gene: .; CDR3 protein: CAISESVGEETQYF; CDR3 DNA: TGTGCCATCAGTGAGTCGGTGGGAGAGGAGACCCAGTACTTC
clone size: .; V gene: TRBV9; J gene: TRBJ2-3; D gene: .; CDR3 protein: CASSDENTDTQYF; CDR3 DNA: TGTGCCAGCAGCGACGAAAACACAGATACGCAGTATTTT
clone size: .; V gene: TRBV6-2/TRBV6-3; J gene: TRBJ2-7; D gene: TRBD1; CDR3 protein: CASSNVPGQGYYEQYF; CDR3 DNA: TGTGCCAGCAGCAATGTACCGGGACAGGGATACTACGAGCAGTACTTC
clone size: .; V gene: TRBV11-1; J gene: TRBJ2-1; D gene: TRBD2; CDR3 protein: CASSTPRTSGGNEQFF; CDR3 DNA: TGTGCCAGCAGCACACCGAGGACTAGCGGGGGCAATGAGCAGTTCTTC
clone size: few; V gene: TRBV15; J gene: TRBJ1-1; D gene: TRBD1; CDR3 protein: CATSSIPGGGTEAFF; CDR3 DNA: TGTGCCACCAGCAGCATCCCAGGGGGCGGGACTGAAGCTTTCTTT
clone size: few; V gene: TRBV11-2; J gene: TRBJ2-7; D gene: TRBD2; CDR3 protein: CASRNRTSASYEQYF; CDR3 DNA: TGTGCCAGCAGAAATCGGACTAGCGCCTCCTACGAGCAGTACTTC
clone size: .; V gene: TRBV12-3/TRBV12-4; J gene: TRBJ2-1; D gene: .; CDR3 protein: CASSLSHNEQFF; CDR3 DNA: TGTGCCAGCAGTTTATCCCACAATGAGCAGTTCTTC
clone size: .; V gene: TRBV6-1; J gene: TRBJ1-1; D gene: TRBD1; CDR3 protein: CASSQLRGPTEAFF; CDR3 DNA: TGTGCCAGCAGTCAACTCAGGGGGCCCACTGAAGCTTTCTTT
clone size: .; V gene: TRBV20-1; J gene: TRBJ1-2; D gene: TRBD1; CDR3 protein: CSAARTGAPGGYTF; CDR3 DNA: TGCAGTGCGGCCCGGACAGGCGCCCCGGGGGGCTACACCTTC
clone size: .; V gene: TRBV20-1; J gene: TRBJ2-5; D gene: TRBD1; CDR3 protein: CGAPDRGGETQYF; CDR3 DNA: TGCGGTGCCCCAGACAGGGGTGGAGAGACCCAGTACTTC
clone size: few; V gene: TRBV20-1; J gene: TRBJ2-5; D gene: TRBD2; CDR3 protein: CSAADPGLASETQYF; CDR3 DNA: TGCAGTGCTGCAGATCCGGGACTAGCAAGCGAGACCCAGTACTTC